This TCR beta chain stems from a study of identical twins. CDR3 length equals 11 residues. V was pared by 2 bases and J by 13 bases, with 9 bases between. Germline lookup yields CDR1 SGHVS and CDR2 FQNEAQ. TCRdb passed the 5' RACE reads through MiXCR, listing each CDR3 protein once. Among about 100,000 distinct CDR3 sequences listed, 5.9% were seen once. The chain carries TRBV7-8 and TRBJ2-1; D might be TRBD1 (5 bases). What was sequenced was memory T cells sorted from blood. The sequence derives from a woman between 50 and 59 years old in good health. CDR3 protein: CASSLKTEQFF. CDR3 bases: TGTGCCAGCAGCTTAAAGACAGAACAGTTCTTC.